The rows below give T cell receptor beta chains drawn from one sample of a study of spatial heterogeneity in lung cancer. TCRdb passed the 5' RACE reads through MiXCR, listing each CDR3 protein once. The sample shows around 92,000 distinct CDR3 sequences, around 12% of them seen only once. The sequenced sample was PBMCs, obtained at surgery. The receptors were gathered from a male donor with early-stage non-small cell lung cancer. Both conserved end residues are part of each CDR3. A D gene is named only where the DNA matches it firmly. Clone size is stated in some rows and not others, as once, few, many or a class when expanded.

>NA|TRBV7-2|NA|TRBJ1-4
TGTGCCAGCAGCCAATTCGTGGGGATTGAAAAACTGTTTTTT
CASSQFVGIEKLFF
>TRBD1|TRBV4-2|NA|TRBJ1-5
TGTGCCAGCAGCCATCCCGACAGGGCCGATCAGCCCCAGCATTTT
CASSHPDRADQPQHF
>NA|TRBV9|NA|TRBJ2-7
TGTGCCAGCAGCGTGAGAGCCGGGGATTACGAGCAGTACTTC
CASSVRAGDYEQYF
>NA|TRBV6-5|NA|TRBJ2-2
TGTGCCAGCAGTTACTCAACCAACACCGGGGAGCTGTTTTTT
CASSYSTNTGELFF
>NA|TRBV7-9|NA|TRBJ2-2
TGTGCCAGCAGACCCGAAATCCCCAGGCCCATCGGGGAGCTGTTTTTT
CASRPEIPRPIGELFF
>NA|TRBV24-1|many|TRBJ2-1
TGTGCCACCAGTGAGACCCGGGACAAAAATGAGCAGTTCTTC
CATSETRDKNEQFF
>TRBD2|TRBV20-1|NA|TRBJ2-3
TGCAGTGCGAGCGGGGGAGGGACAGATACGCAGTATTTT
CSASGGGTDTQYF
>NA|TRBV11-1|NA|TRBJ2-2
TGTGCCAGCAGCCCGGTGAGAGCCGGGGAGCTGTTTTTT
CASSPVRAGELFF
>TRBD1|TRBV12-3/TRBV12-4|NA|TRBJ2-5
TGTGCCAGCAGTTCGAACAGGGGGCGCCGGGAGACCCAGTACTTC
CASSSNRGRRETQYF
>TRBD2|TRBV7-9|few|TRBJ2-7
TGTGCCAGCAGCGGGACTAGCGGGAGGTACTACGAGCAGTACTTC
CASSGTSGRYYEQYF
>NA|TRBV5-1|NA|TRBJ1-1
TGCGCCAGCAGCTTGTGGGGGGCGCGCGGCACTGAAGCTTTCTTT
CASSLWGARGTEAFF
>NA|TRBV28|few|TRBJ2-1
TGTGCCAGCAGTTTTTGGGGGTTCGATGAGCAGTTCTTC
CASSFWGFDEQFF
>NA|TRBV4-2|NA|TRBJ2-4
TGTGCCAGCAGCCAAGATAGGGGGGGAATCAAAAACATTCAGTACTTC
CASSQDRGGIKNIQYF
>TRBD1|TRBV4-3|NA|TRBJ1-1
TGCGCCAGCAGCCCGGGACAGGTTGCCACTGAAGCTTTCTTT
CASSPGQVATEAFF
>TRBD2|TRBV29-1|few|TRBJ2-3
TGCAGCGTTGAAGCTAGCGGACACACAGATACGCAGTATTTT
CSVEASGHTDTQYF
>NA|TRBV3-1|many|TRBJ2-3
TGTGCCAGCAGCCTCGGGCATACGCAGTATTTT
CASSLGHTQYF
>TRBD2|TRBV14|many|TRBJ2-1
TGTGCCAGCAGCCTCGGGACTAGCGGGGGAAATGAGCAGTTCTTC
CASSLGTSGGNEQFF
>TRBD1|TRBV4-3|many|TRBJ1-5
TGCGCCAGCAGCCAAGATTTAGGGGGCGCAGGAGCCCGTCAGCCCCAGCATTTT
CASSQDLGGAGARQPQHF
>NA|TRBV7-2|few|TRBJ1-1
TGTGCCACCCGGTGGACAGAGAACACTGAAGCTTTCTTT
CATRWTENTEAFF
>NA|TRBV5-1|many|TRBJ2-7
TGCGCCAGCAGACCCTCGGCGGGCCGCTACGAGCAGTACTTC
CASRPSAGRYEQYF
>NA|TRBV20-1|NA|TRBJ2-1
TGCAGTGTGGTTCCCTACAATGAGCAGTTCTTC
CSVVPYNEQFF
>NA|TRBV5-1|few|TRBJ2-2
TGCGCCAGCTCCCGGGACGGTAGAACGGGAGCCGGGGAGCTGTTTTTT
CASSRDGRTGAGELFF
>NA|TRBV5-1|NA|TRBJ1-5
TGCGCCAGCAGCTTAGGGATTGGACAGCCCCAGCATTTT
CASSLGIGQPQHF
>NA|TRBV9|NA|TRBJ2-1
TGTGCCAGCAGCGTAGGGGTAGGGAATGGGAATGAGCAGTTCTTC
CASSVGVGNGNEQFF
>NA|TRBV19|few|TRBJ2-5
TGTGCCAGTAGTCGGCTAGTTGAGGAGACCCAGTACTTC
CASSRLVEETQYF
>NA|TRBV12-3/TRBV12-4|many|TRBJ1-6
TGTGCCAGCACTTCCGGAGGGGTTGATTCACCCCTCCACTTT
CASTSGGVDSPLHF
>NA|TRBV6-2/TRBV6-3|NA|TRBJ1-4
TGTGCCAGCGGTCACGGTTGGAGTGAAACACTGTTTTTT
CASGHGWSETLFF
>NA|TRBV2|NA|TRBJ2-5
TGTGCCAGCAGTCAAGGCCGGCACCAAGAGACCCAGTACTTC
CASSQGRHQETQYF
>NA|TRBV20-1|NA|TRBJ2-3
TGCAGTGCTAGCTCAGTGGATAGCACAGATACGCAGTATTTT
CSASSVDSTDTQYF
>NA|TRBV3-1|many|TRBJ2-7
TGTGCCAGCACCTACAACCGGGACGACGGTGGGACCTACGAGCAGTACTTC
CASTYNRDDGGTYEQYF
>TRBD1|TRBV6-6|many|TRBJ2-3
TGTGCCAGCAGTACAGGGGACAGGGGGGGGACAGATACGCAGTATTTT
CASSTGDRGGTDTQYF
>NA|TRBV4-3|few|TRBJ1-2
TGCGCCAGCAGCCAAGATCAAGGGGTGGGTTACCGAGACGGCTACACCTTC
CASSQDQGVGYRDGYTF
>NA|TRBV11-2|NA|TRBJ2-2
TGTGCCAGCAGTTTTATAGCGAACACCGGGGAGCTGTTTTTT
CASSFIANTGELFF
>NA|TRBV9|many|TRBJ2-2
TGTGCCAGCAGCGTAGGCTCGGACACCGGGGAGCTGTTTTTT
CASSVGSDTGELFF
>NA|TRBV12-3/TRBV12-4|few|TRBJ2-7
TGTGCCAGCCAGACTAGGATTGGGTACGAGCAGTACTTC
CASQTRIGYEQYF
>NA|TRBV6-2/TRBV6-3|NA|TRBJ2-3
TGTGCCAGCAACACGAGGACCGAGGGGGCAGATACGCAGTATTTT
CASNTRTEGADTQYF
>NA|TRBV6-5|few|TRBJ2-2
TGTGCCAGCAGTTACTTCTACACCGGGGAGCTGTTTTTT
CASSYFYTGELFF
>TRBD1|TRBV13|NA|TRBJ2-7
TGTGCCAGCAGCTTACCCGGGACAGGGGGCGACGAGCAGTACTTC
CASSLPGTGGDEQYF
>TRBD1|TRBV20-1|few|TRBJ2-7
TGCAGTGCTGGCCGTCCCGGGACAGGGACGAACGAGCAGTACTTC
CSAGRPGTGTNEQYF
>NA|TRBV3-1|few|TRBJ2-7
TGTGCCAGCCAACAACGGGCCAACTCCTACGAGCAGTACTTC
CASQQRANSYEQYF
>NA|TRBV7-9|many|TRBJ1-5
TGTGCCAGCAGCTTAGGTGGAGGGGGTCAGCCCCAGCATTTT
CASSLGGGGQPQHF
>TRBD2|TRBV7-2|NA|TRBJ2-5
TGTGCCAGCAGCTTACAACGGGGGGGCCGGGAGACCCAGTACTTC
CASSLQRGGRETQYF
>NA|TRBV20-1|few|TRBJ1-1
TGCAGTGCTAGAGATCTAGGACTTGGTACTGAAGCTTTCTTT
CSARDLGLGTEAFF
>NA|TRBV7-8|NA|TRBJ2-1
TGTGCCAGCAGCTTAATGGGCTTGAGGAATGAGCAGTTCTTC
CASSLMGLRNEQFF
>TRBD2|TRBV6-2/TRBV6-3|NA|TRBJ2-3
TGTGCCAGCAGTTTGGATAGCGGGAGTCCGTCAGATACGCAGTATTTT
CASSLDSGSPSDTQYF
>NA|TRBV6-1|NA|TRBJ1-2
TGTGCCAGCAGGATGGACAGCCTCTATGGCTACACCTTC
CASRMDSLYGYTF
>TRBD2|TRBV7-9|many|TRBJ2-1
TGTGCCAGCAGCCAGGGACTAGCGGGGCAGTTCTTC
CASSQGLAGQFF
>TRBD1|TRBV7-2|NA|TRBJ1-4
TGTGCCAGCAGCCCGACAGGGGGCCATGAAAAACTGTTTTTT
CASSPTGGHEKLFF
>TRBD1|TRBV5-1|NA|TRBJ1-6
TGTGCCAGCAGCAGAACAGGGGACGTTTCACCCCTCCACTTT
CASSRTGDVSPLHF
>NA|TRBV13|many|TRBJ2-1
TGTGCCAGCAGCGCCGGACTGGCCGGAGCGGAGTTCTTC
CASSAGLAGAEFF
>NA|TRBV21-1|few|TRBJ2-2
TGTGCCAGCAGCAACGACCCAGTGGACCCCAAGAACACCGGGGAGCTGTTTTTT
CASSNDPVDPKNTGELFF
>NA|TRBV7-2|NA|TRBJ1-1
TGTGCCAGCGGTCAGTTTGAAGCTTTCTTT
CASGQFEAFF
>TRBD2|TRBV5-5|NA|TRBJ2-5
TGTGCCAGCAGGAGACTAGCCCCCCAGGAGACCCAGTACTTC
CASRRLAPQETQYF
>NA|TRBV5-6|many|TRBJ2-5
NA
CASSFAQGTPYF
>NA|TRBV24-1|many|TRBJ2-1
TGTGCCAGTGGAGTGGGCTCCTACAATGAGCAGTTCTTC
CASGVGSYNEQFF